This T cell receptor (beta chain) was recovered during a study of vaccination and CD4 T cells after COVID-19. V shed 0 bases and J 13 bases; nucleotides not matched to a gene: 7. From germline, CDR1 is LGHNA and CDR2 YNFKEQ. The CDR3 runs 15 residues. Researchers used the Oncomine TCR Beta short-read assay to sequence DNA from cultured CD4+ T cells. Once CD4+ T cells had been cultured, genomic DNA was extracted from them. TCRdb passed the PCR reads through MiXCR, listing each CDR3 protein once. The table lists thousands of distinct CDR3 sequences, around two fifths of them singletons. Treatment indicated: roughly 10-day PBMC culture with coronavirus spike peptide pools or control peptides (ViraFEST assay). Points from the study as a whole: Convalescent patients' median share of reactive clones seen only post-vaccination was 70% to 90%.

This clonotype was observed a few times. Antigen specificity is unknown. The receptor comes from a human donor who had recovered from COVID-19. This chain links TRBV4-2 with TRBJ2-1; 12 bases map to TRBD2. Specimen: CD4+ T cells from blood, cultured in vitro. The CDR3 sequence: CASSQDTSGRRYQFF. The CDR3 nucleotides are TGTGCCAGCAGCCAAGATACTAGCGGGAGGAGATACCAGTTCTTC.